A single T cell receptor (beta chain) is shown here with its context. The clone's antigen remains unknown. No qualities accompany the bases; no much larger clone lies one base away. Spanning cysteine to phenylalanine, the CDR3 consists of 15 amino acids. CDR3 DNA is the only sequence kept; it has 45 bases, read in frame from the first base. CDR1 DFQATT and CDR2 SNEGSKA were looked up in the germline V gene (reference sequence). V was cut back by 3 bases and J by 3 bases, leaving a gap of 17 bases between them. This record comes from a study of CD8 T cells in Susac syndrome (dated by TCRdb to the late 2010s). Background for the entire study: Repertoire sequencing was used to test whether CD8+ T cell activation and differentiation in Susac syndrome was antigen driven.

Results and caveats for the whole study, not just this receptor: The TCR sequencing and HLA analysis was acknowledged to have included a relatively small number of individuals.

Peripheral blood CD8+ and CD4+ T cells from healthy donors, Susac syndrome patients and multiple sclerosis patients were profiled using high-throughput TCR beta sequencing. Healthy donors were included as age- and sex-matched controls. Bulk CD8+ and CD4+ T cells were purified by magnetic negative isolation, whereas CD8+ TEMRA cells were enriched by FACS. Blood was collected in EDTA tubes and processed within 24 hours, with PBMCs isolated through density gradient centrifugation. PBMCs destined for TCR sequencing were cryopreserved in liquid nitrogen and later thawed in a 37 °C water bath. A purity of at least 90% was achieved for sorted or isolated CD4+, CD8+ and CD8+ TEMRA cells. RNA was extracted using the RNeasy kit, and roughly 0.45 to 1 ug of the RNA was reverse transcribed with random hexamers. The immunoSEQ multiplex PCR assay, which covers 54 Vbeta and 13 Jbeta segments, was used to amplify TCR beta CDR3 regions. To correct PCR amplification bias, a synthetic template baseline was used for both primer optimization and computational correction. For the original study's pipeline: Reads were annotated to V, D and J genes per IMGT and analyzed with immunoSEQ Analyzer, keeping only productive sequences. To calculate clonality, Shannon entropy was normalized by log2 of the number of productive unique sequences and then subtracted from one. Public and private clones were assessed among the 100 most prevalent clones of each patient and control. Clones were defined as Susac-specific when absent from the healthy and MS cohorts, from approximately 1,100 published viral clones and from other ImmuneACCESS disease sequences. TCRdb reworked the public reads: Q25 trimming with fastp, MiXCR clone assembly, productive beta chains retained. Each entry is one CDR3 protein sequence, shown with its most common DNA and genes. The V and J calls, along with clone size, are taken from TCRdb and not from the paper's own processing. For this sample the table gives roughly 120,000 distinct CDR3 sequences, of which around 94% were detected only once. The biggest ten clones account for 0.095% to 0.1% of the sample.

The TCR originated in a human donor in good health. Rearrangement joined TRBV20-1 to TRBJ2-5; 6 matching bases give a weak D call of TRBD1. Sequencing was performed on CD4+ T cells from PBMCs. Read as DNA, the sequence is TGCAGTGCTAGCGACCCGACAGGTGGAGAAGAGACCCAGTACTTC. It codes for CSASDPTGGEETQYF.